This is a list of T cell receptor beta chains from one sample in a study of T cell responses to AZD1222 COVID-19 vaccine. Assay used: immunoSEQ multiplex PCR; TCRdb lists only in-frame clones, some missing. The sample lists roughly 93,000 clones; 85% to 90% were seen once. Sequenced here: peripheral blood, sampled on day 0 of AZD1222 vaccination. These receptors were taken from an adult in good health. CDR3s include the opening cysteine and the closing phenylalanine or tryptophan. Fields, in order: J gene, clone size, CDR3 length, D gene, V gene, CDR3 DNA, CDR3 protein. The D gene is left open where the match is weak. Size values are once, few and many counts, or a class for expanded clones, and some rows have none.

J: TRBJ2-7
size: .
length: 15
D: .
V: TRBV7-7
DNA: TGTGCTAGCAGCGTTGGGGGGACAGATTCCTACGAGCAGTACTTC
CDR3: CASSVGGTDSYEQYF

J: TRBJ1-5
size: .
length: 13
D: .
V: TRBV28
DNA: TGTGCCGGTGGGGGGAATAGCAATCAGCCCCAGCATTTT
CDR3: CAGGGNSNQPQHF

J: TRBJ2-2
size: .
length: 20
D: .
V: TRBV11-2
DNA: TGTGCCAGCAGCTTAGACTCCCCCACCGCTTGGAGCTATCAACTCGGGGAGCTGTTTTTT
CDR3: CASSLDSPTAWSYQLGELFF

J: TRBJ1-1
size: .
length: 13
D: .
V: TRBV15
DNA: TGTGCCACCAGCAGACAGGGGCCGAGTGAAGCTTTCTTT
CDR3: CATSRQGPSEAFF

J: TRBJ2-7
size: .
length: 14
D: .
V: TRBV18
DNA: TGTGCCAGCTCACCAAACAGGGACGGGTACGAGCAGTACTTC
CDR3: CASSPNRDGYEQYF

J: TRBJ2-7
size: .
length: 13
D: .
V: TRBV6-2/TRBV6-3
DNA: TGTGCCAGCAGCCCAGGGTCCGGCGTCGAGCAGTACTTC
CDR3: CASSPGSGVEQYF

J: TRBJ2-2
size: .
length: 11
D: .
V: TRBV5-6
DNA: TGTGCCAGCAGCTCCCCCGGGGAGCTGTTTTTT
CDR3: CASSSPGELFF

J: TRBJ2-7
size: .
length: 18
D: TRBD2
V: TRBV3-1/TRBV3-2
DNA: TGTGCCAGCAGCCAAGAAGGGTTAGTAGCGGGAGATTGGTACGAGCAGTACTTC
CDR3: CASSQEGLVAGDWYEQYF

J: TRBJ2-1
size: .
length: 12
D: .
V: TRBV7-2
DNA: TGTGCCAGCAGCAAAACCACGAATGAGCAGTTCTTC
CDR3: CASSKTTNEQFF

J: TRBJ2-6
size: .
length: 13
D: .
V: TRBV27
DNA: TGTGCCAGCAGTTTATCAAGACCGTCGATCCTGACTTTC
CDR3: CASSLSRPSILTF

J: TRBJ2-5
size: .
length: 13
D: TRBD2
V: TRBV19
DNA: TGTGCCAGTATTGCTAGCGGACAAGAGACCCAGTACTTC
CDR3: CASIASGQETQYF

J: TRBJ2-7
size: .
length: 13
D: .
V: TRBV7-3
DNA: TGTGCCAGCAGCTTAAGCCCCAGACTCCCGCAGTACTTC
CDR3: CASSLSPRLPQYF

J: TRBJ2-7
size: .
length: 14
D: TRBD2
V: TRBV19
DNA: TGTGCCAGTAGTATTGCCGCGGGAGTCTACGAGCAGTACTTC
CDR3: CASSIAAGVYEQYF

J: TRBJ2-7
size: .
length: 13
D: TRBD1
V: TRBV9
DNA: TGTGCCAGCAGCCCGAGACAGGGCTACGAGCAGTACTTC
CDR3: CASSPRQGYEQYF

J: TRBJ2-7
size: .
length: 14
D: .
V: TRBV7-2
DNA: TGTGCCAGCAGCTCCGGACTACCTGCCCTGGAGCAGTACTTC
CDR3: CASSSGLPALEQYF

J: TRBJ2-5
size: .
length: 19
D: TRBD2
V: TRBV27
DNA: TGTGCCAGCACTATCCAAGACCAGGGACTAGCGGAAATCCAAGAGACCCAGTACTTC
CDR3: CASTIQDQGLAEIQETQYF

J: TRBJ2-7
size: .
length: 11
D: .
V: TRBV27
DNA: TGTGCCAGCGGCAGAACCTACGAGCAGTACTTC
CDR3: CASGRTYEQYF

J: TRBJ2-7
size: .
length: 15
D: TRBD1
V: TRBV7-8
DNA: TGTGCCAGCAGCTTAGTAGTCGCAGGGGGCTACGAGCAGTACTTC
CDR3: CASSLVVAGGYEQYF

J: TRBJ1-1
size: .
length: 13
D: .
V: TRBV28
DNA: TGTGCCACCCGGGGAACTCGGGGAACTGAAGCTTTCTTT
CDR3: CATRGTRGTEAFF

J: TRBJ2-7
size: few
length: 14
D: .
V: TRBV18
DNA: TGTGCCAGCTCATCAAACGGGAGCTCCTACGAGCAGTACTTC
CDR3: CASSSNGSSYEQYF

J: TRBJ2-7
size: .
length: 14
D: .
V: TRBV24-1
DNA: TGTGCCACCAGTGCCCCCATAGCCCCCTACGAGCAGTACTTC
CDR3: CATSAPIAPYEQYF

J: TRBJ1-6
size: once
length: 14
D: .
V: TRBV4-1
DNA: TGCGCCAGCAGCCAAGAGGCCGGTAATTCACCCCTCCACTTT
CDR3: CASSQEAGNSPLHF

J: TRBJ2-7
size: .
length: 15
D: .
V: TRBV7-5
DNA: TGTGCCAGAAGCGCCCCACTAGCGGGGGACTACGAGCAGTACTTC
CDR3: CARSAPLAGDYEQYF

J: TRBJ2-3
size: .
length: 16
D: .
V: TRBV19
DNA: TGTGCCAGTAGTCCTTGGACAGCTCCCGACACAGATACGCAGTATTTT
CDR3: CASSPWTAPDTDTQYF

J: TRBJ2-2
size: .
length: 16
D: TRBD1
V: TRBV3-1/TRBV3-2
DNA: TGTGCCAGCAGCCAATTGACAGGGAGGAACACCGGGGAGCTGTTTTTT
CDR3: CASSQLTGRNTGELFF

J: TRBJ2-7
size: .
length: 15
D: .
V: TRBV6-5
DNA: TGTGCCAGCAGCCAATTCGGACATCCATCCTACGAGCAGTACTTC
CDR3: CASSQFGHPSYEQYF